The rows below give T cell receptor beta chains drawn from one sample of a study of CD4 T cells in relation to SARS-CoV-2 and coronaviruses. Here immunoSEQ multiplex PCR was the method, and the copy in TCRdb shows in-frame clones only, minus some. Of about 70,000 clones listed, over 70% are singletons. The sample taken for sequencing was memory CD4+ T cells from PBMCs. These receptors were obtained from a human donor in good health. Each CDR3 is given with its conserved first and last residue. Each record gives: J gene, D gene, clone size, V gene, CDR3 DNA, CDR3 protein. A D gene is named only where the DNA matches it firmly. Not every row has a clone size; where given, it reads once, few, many or a size class.

TRBJ2-5 TRBD2 NA TRBV4-3 TGCGCCAGCAGCCCGGGACTAGCGAACCAAGAGACCCAGTACTTC CASSPGLANQETQYF
TRBJ1-1 NA NA TRBV12-3/TRBV12-4 TGTGCCAGCAGTTTAGTACAGAACACTGAAGCTTTCTTT CASSLVQNTEAFF
TRBJ1-1 NA NA TRBV6-5 TGTGCCAGCAGTTACCCGCCGGACACTGAAGCTTTCTTT CASSYPPDTEAFF
TRBJ2-3 NA few TRBV5-4 TGTGCCAGCAATCCAGGGGGCACAGATACGCAGTATTTT CASNPGGTDTQYF
TRBJ2-1 TRBD2 NA TRBV25-1 TGTGCCAGCAGTGAATACTACGGGGCGGGGGGCTCCTACAATGAGCAGTTCTTC CASSEYYGAGGSYNEQFF
TRBJ2-5 NA NA TRBV5-1 TGCGCCAGCAGTTCCTCAGGTTGGGTTGCAGAGACCCAGTACTTC CASSSSGWVAETQYF
TRBJ1-1 TRBD1 NA TRBV7-9 TGTGCCAGCAGCTTAGATAGGAACAGGGGTGGTGAAGCTTTCTTT CASSLDRNRGGEAFF
TRBJ1-5 NA NA TRBV4-1 TGCGCCAGCAGCCAAGACGGCAGAGGTCAGCCCCAGCATTTT CASSQDGRGQPQHF
TRBJ2-6 TRBD1 NA TRBV19 TGTGCCAGTATGACAGGGGGATTAACCGGGGCCAACGTCCTGACTTTC CASMTGGLTGANVLTF
TRBJ1-5 NA NA TRBV6-1 TGTGCCAGCAGTGATTCTCAGGGACCCGGCAGCAATCAGCCCCAGCATTTT CASSDSQGPGSNQPQHF
TRBJ1-4 NA once TRBV30 TGTGCCTGGAGTGTGGGGTACCCAACTAATGAAAAACTGTTTTTT CAWSVGYPTNEKLFF
TRBJ1-1 TRBD1 NA TRBV5-4 TGTGCCAGCAGCTCCGACAGGGGGCTGAAAACTGAAGCTTTCTTT CASSSDRGLKTEAFF
TRBJ2-7 NA NA TRBV7-2 TGTGCCAGCAGCAAACAGGGACAAGGCTACGAGCAGTACTTC CASSKQGQGYEQYF
TRBJ1-3 NA NA TRBV9 TGTGCCAGCAGCGTAGAGTACAGGGTCTCTGGAAACACCATATATTTT CASSVEYRVSGNTIYF
TRBJ2-1 NA NA TRBV7-2 TGTGCCAGCGCTTTAGGGGGGGGCTTTGAGCAGTTCTTC CASALGGGFEQFF
TRBJ1-3 TRBD1 NA TRBV10-3 TGTGCCATCAGTGGGAGTACCGGGACAGGGGGAAACACCATATATTTT CAISGSTGTGGNTIYF
TRBJ1-5 NA NA TRBV28 TGTGCCAGCGACGCGAATCTGGATCAGCCCCAGCATTTT CASDANLDQPQHF
TRBJ2-3 TRBD1 NA TRBV5-1 TGCGCCAGCAGCCTGGGGACAGGGACAGATACGCAGTATTTT CASSLGTGTDTQYF
TRBJ2-7 NA NA TRBV5-1 TGCGCCAGCAGCCCCTCCTGGTTTTCCTCCTACGAGCAGTACTTC CASSPSWFSSYEQYF
TRBJ2-3 NA NA TRBV7-3 TGTGCCAGCCAGCTTAGCGGTAGCACAGATACGCAGTATTTT CASQLSGSTDTQYF
TRBJ1-2 TRBD1 NA TRBV30 TGTGCCTGGAGTGGGGGGACAGTCATGATGGGCTATGGCTACACCTTC CAWSGGTVMMGYGYTF
TRBJ1-3 NA few TRBV9 TGTGCCAGCAGCCAAAACTCTGGAAACACCATATATTTT CASSQNSGNTIYF
TRBJ1-6 NA NA TRBV19 TGTGCCAGTAGTCGGGACATCAATTCACCCCTCCACTTT CASSRDINSPLHF
TRBJ2-3 NA NA TRBV29-1 TGCAGCGTTGAACCTCTCGGGTCCCCAAGCAGCCCCACAGATACGCAGTATTTT CSVEPLGSPSSPTDTQYF
TRBJ1-1 TRBD1 few TRBV19 TGTGCCAGTAGTCTCACGGCAGGGGGGATCGCAGCTTTCTTT CASSLTAGGIAAFF
TRBJ2-7 NA NA TRBV10-1 TGCGCCAGCAGTGAGTCTCCAGGGCAGGACGAGCAGTACTTC CASSESPGQDEQYF
TRBJ2-7 TRBD2 NA TRBV3-1/TRBV3-2 TGTGCCAGCAGCCATGGCGGGAGGGCCAATGAGCAGTACTTC CASSHGGRANEQYF
TRBJ1-1 NA few TRBV27 TGTGCCAGCAGTCCCCGGGCAGGAAACACTGAAGCTTTCTTT CASSPRAGNTEAFF
TRBJ2-7 NA once TRBV3-1/TRBV3-2 TGTGCCAGCAGCCAATCTTGGGGCTCGACCTCCGAGCAGTACTTC CASSQSWGSTSEQYF
TRBJ1-5 TRBD1 NA TRBV6-2/TRBV6-3 TGTGCCAGCAGTACGACAGGGCAAGAACAGCCCCAGCATTTT CASSTTGQEQPQHF
TRBJ1-1 TRBD1 once TRBV19 TGTGCCAGTAGGCGACAGGGGAGGTCTGAAGCTTTCTTT CASRRQGRSEAFF
TRBJ1-1 NA NA TRBV11-1 TGTGCCAGCAGCGCCCCCCGGGGGGGGGCGGGTAATGAAGCTTTCTTT CASSAPRGGAGNEAFF
TRBJ2-7 TRBD1 NA TRBV11-3 TGTGCCAGCAGCGCTGGGACAGGGACCTACGAGCAGTACTTC CASSAGTGTYEQYF
TRBJ2-6 NA NA TRBV27 TGTGCCAGCAGTCCTCTTAATAGGCCTGGGGCCAACGTCCTGACTTTC CASSPLNRPGANVLTF
TRBJ2-5 TRBD2 once TRBV20-1 TGCAGTGCTAGTGAAGCGGGAGGCCAAGAGACCCAGTACTTC CSASEAGGQETQYF
TRBJ2-5 TRBD2 NA TRBV6-5 TGTGCCAGCAAGCGACTAGCGGGGCAAGAGACCCAGTACTTC CASKRLAGQETQYF
TRBJ1-5 NA NA TRBV10-3 TGTGCCATCAGCGCGGGGGGGCAGCTTAATCAGCCCCAGCATTTT CAISAGGQLNQPQHF
TRBJ1-2 NA NA TRBV5-1 TGCGCCAGCAGCCCCCGGGGAGCTAACTATGGCTACACCTTC CASSPRGANYGYTF
TRBJ2-6 TRBD2 NA TRBV5-1 TGCGCCAGCAGCTTGAGTCTAGCGGGAGCTGGGGCCAACGTCCTGACTTTC CASSLSLAGAGANVLTF
TRBJ2-5 NA once TRBV2 TGTGCCAGCATTATGGGGGCTCGAGAGACCCAGTACTTC CASIMGARETQYF
TRBJ2-7 TRBD2 NA TRBV2 TGTGCCAGCACGGAAAGAGGGACTAGCGGGACCCTCAGCGCCTACGAGCAGTACTTC CASTERGTSGTLSAYEQYF
TRBJ2-1 TRBD1 NA TRBV2 TGTGCCAGCAGTGAAACAACCGGGACAGGGGCGCAGTTCTTC CASSETTGTGAQFF
TRBJ1-1 TRBD1 NA TRBV5-6 TGTGCCAGCAGCTTAGGGAACAGGGGTGAAGCTTTCTTT CASSLGNRGEAFF
TRBJ2-7 NA once TRBV9 TGTGCCAGCAGCGTAGGAGTAGGAGGAGTCTACGAGCAGTACTTC CASSVGVGGVYEQYF
TRBJ1-1 NA NA TRBV4-1 TGCGCCAGCAGCCAAGATCCGGGGGCGAACACTGAAGCTTTCTTT CASSQDPGANTEAFF
TRBJ2-1 TRBD1 NA TRBV6-6 TGTGCCAGCAGTCCTTCTTCAGGACAGGGGACCTACAATGAGCAGTTCTTC CASSPSSGQGTYNEQFF
TRBJ1-6 TRBD1 NA TRBV28 TGTGCCAGCAGTTATGCCCGGGACAGAACCCAACGGAGACACTTT CASSYARDRTQRRHF
TRBJ2-3 TRBD2 NA TRBV10-1 TGCGCCAGCAGTGAGAGGGCTAGCGGGAGGGCCATGGGTACGCAGTATTTT CASSERASGRAMGTQYF
TRBJ2-7 TRBD2 once TRBV7-2 TGTGCCAGCAGCCCAAACCGGGGGGGGACCTACGAGCAGTACTTC CASSPNRGGTYEQYF
TRBJ1-2 TRBD1 NA TRBV3-1/TRBV3-2 TGTGCCAGCAGCCCAAGGACAGGGGTGAAGTTTGGCTACACCTTC CASSPRTGVKFGYTF
TRBJ1-2 NA NA TRBV7-3 TGTGCCAGCAGCTTAACCCGTGCAGGCCATGGCTACACCTTC CASSLTRAGHGYTF